The clone carrying this TCR beta chain has a count of ten or more. Antigen unknown. The data originate from a study of Graves' ophthalmopathy and Graves' hyperthyroidism. Overall study context: At initial diagnosis, peripheral blood was obtained, and this preceded any treatment. General study points: Ophthalmopathy was separated from stable hyperthyroidism by a 13-signature model with around 89% sensitivity and approximately 79% specificity.

Certain patients were not enrolled. These were patients with other autoimmune diseases, uncontrolled infections, pregnancy or lactation. Researchers took RNA transcripts and amplified TCR beta CDR3 regions from them. Second-round multiplex PCR came after first-round RT-PCR with HTBI primers. TCRdb re-called the multiplex PCR reads through MiXCR, storing one row per CDR3 protein. The sample gives more than 550,000 distinct CDR3 sequences, about two fifths of which show up once; roughly 3% is in the top ten. The germline V gene has CDR1 SGHDT and CDR2 YYEEEE. The V end was cut by 3 bases, the J end by 4 bases, with 10 bases between. The CDR3 runs to 13 residues.

The TCR originated in an adult man with Graves' ophthalmopathy. Sequencing was done on a sample of peripheral blood. This chain joins TRBV5-6 and TRBJ2-5; D is possibly TRBD1 or TRBD2 (5 bases each). The CDR3 coding sequence is TGTGCCAGCAGCTCCGGGGACCCAGAGACCCAGTACTTC. Encoded protein: CASSSGDPETQYF.